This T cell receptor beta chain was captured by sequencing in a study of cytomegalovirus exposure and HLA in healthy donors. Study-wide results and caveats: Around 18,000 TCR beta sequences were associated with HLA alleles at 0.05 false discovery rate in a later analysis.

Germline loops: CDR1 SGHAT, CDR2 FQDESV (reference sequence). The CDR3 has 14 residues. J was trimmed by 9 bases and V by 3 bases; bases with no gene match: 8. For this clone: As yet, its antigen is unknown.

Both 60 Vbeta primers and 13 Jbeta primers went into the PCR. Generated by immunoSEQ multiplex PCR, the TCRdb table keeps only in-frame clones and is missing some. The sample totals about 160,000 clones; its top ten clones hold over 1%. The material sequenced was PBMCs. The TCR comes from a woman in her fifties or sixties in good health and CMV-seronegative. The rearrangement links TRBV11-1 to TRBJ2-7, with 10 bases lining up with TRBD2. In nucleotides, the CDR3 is TGTGCCAGCAGCTTTTCCAGCGGGAGGGCGGTGCAGTACTTC. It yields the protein CASSFSSGRAVQYF.